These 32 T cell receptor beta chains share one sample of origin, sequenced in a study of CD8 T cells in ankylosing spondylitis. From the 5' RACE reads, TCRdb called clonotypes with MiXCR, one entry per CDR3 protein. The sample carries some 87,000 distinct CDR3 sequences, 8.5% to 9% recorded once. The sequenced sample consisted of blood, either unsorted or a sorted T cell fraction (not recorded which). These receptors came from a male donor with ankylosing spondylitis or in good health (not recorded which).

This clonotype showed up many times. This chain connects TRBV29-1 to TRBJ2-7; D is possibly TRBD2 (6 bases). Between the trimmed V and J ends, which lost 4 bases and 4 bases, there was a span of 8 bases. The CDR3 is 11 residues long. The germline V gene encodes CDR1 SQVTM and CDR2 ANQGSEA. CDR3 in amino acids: CSVGGVYEQYF. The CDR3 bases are TGCAGCGTTGGCGGGGTTTACGAGCAGTACTTC.

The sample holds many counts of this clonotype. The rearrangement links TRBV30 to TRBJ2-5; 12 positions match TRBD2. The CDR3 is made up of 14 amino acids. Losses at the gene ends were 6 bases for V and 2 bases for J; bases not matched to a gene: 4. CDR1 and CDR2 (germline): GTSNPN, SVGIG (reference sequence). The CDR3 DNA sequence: TGTGCCTGTTCCGGGACTAGCGGGCAAGAGACCCAGTACTTC. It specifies CACSGTSGQETQYF. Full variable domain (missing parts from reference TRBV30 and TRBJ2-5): SQTIHQWPATLVQPVGSPLSLECTVEGTSNPNLYWYRQAAGRGLQLLFYSVGIGQISSEVPQNLSASRPQDRQFILSSKKLLLSDSGFYLCACSGTSGQETQYFGPGTRLLVL.

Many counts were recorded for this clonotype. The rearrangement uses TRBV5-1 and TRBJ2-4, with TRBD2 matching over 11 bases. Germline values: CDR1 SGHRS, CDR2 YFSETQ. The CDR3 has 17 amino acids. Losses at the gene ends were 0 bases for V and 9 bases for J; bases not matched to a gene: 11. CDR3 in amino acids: CASSLEPSGGPRGIQYF. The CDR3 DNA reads TGCGCCAGCAGCTTGGAGCCTAGCGGGGGGCCCAGGGGCATTCAGTACTTC. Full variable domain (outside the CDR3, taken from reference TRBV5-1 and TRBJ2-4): KAGVTQTPRYLIKTRGQQVTLSCSPISGHRSVSWYQQTPGQGLQFLFEYFSETQRNKGNFPGRFSGRQFSNSRSEMNVSTLELGDSALYLCASSLEPSGGPRGIQYFGAGTRLSVL.

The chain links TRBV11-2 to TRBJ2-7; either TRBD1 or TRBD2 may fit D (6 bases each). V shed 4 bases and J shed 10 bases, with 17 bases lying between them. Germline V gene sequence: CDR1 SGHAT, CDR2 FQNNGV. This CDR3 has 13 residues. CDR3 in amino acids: CASSYRDSGEQYF. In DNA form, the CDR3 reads TGTGCCAGCAGCTACCGGGACTCAGGGGAACAGTACTTC. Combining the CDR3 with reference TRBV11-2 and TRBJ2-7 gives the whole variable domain EAGVAQSPRYKIIEKRQSVAFWCNPISGHATLYWYQQILGQGPKLLIQFQNNGVVDDSQLPKDRFSAERLKGVDSTLKIQPAKLEDSAVYLCASSYRDSGEQYFGPGTRLTVT.

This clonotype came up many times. CDR3 coding DNA: TGTGCCAGCAGTTCAGACCGGGACCCAAACATTCAGTACTTC. As protein: CASSSDRDPNIQYF. V is TRBV12-3 or TRBV12-4 and J is TRBJ2-4; tentatively, D is TRBD1 or TRBD2 (5 bases each). The V end was cut by 4 bases, the J end by 6 bases, with 13 bases between. The CDR3 has 14 residues.

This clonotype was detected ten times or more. The CDR3 reads CSADPSGGPQETQYF. The CDR3 DNA reads TGCAGTGCTGACCCTAGCGGGGGCCCCCAAGAGACCCAGTACTTC. The chain employs TRBV20-1 and TRBJ2-5; 10 bases line up with TRBD2. CDR1 is DFQATT and CDR2 is SNEGSKA in the germline V gene (reference sequence). J gave up 1 base and V 5 bases, and 7 bases lay outside the gene matches. CDR3 length equals 15 residues.

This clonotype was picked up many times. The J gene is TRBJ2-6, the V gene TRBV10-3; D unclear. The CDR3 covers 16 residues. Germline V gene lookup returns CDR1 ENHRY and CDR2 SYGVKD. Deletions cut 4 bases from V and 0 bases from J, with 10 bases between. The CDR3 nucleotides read TGTGCCATCAGTGGGCAGGAACCCTCTGGGGCCAACGTCCTGACTTTC. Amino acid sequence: CAISGQEPSGANVLTF.

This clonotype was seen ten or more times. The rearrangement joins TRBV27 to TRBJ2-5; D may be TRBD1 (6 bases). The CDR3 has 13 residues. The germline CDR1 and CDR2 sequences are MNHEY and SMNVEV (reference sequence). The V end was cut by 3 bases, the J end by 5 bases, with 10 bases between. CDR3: CASSLRQGETQYF. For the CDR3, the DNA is TGTGCCAGCAGTTTGAGGCAGGGGGAGACCCAGTACTTC.

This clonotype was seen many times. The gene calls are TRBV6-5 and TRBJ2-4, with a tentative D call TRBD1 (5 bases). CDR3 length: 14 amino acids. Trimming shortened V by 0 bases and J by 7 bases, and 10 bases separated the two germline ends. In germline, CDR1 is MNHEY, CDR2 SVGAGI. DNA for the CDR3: TGTGCCAGCAGTTACTCGTCAGGGTTGAACATTCAGTACTTC. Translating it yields CASSYSSGLNIQYF.

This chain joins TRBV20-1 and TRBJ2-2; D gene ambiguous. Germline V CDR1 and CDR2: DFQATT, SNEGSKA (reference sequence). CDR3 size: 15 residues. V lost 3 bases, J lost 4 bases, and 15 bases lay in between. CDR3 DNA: TGCAGTGCTAGTGGCCAGGCGCTAGGCACCGGGGAGCTGTTTTTT. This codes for CSASGQALGTGELFF.

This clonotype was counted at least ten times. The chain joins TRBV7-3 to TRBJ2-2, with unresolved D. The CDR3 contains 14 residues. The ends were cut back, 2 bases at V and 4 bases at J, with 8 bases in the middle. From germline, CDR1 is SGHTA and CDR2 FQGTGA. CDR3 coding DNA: TGTGCCAGCAGCTTAGCGAGAGGCACCGGGGAGCTGTTTTTT. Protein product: CASSLARGTGELFF.

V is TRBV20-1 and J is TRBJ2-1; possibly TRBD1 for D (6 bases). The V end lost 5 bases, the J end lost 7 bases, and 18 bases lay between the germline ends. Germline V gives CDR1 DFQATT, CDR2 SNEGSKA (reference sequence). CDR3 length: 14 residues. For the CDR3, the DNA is TGCAGTGCTGGAGCGTGGGGGCCGGCGAATGAGCAGTTCTTC. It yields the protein CSAGAWGPANEQFF.

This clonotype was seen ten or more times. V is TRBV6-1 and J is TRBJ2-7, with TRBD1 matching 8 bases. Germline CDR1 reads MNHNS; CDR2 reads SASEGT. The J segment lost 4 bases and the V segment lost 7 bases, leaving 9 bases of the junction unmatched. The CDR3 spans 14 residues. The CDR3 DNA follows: TGTGCCAGCAACCCATGGACAGGGTTGTACGAGCAGTACTTC. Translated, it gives CASNPWTGLYEQYF.

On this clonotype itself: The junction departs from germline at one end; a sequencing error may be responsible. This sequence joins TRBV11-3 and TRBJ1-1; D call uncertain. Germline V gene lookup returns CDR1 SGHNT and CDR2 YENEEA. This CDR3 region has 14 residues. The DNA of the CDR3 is TGTGTCAGCAGCTTAGGCGGGCCGAACACTGAAGCTTTCTTT. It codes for CVSSLGGPNTEAFF.

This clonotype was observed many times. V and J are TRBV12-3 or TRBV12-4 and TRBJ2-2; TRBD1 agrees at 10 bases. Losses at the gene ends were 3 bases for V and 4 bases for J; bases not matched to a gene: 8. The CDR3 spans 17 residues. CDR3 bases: TGTGCCAGCAGTTTTCGGACAGGGGGAGGCGTCACCGGGGAGCTGTTTTTT. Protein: CASSFRTGGGVTGELFF.

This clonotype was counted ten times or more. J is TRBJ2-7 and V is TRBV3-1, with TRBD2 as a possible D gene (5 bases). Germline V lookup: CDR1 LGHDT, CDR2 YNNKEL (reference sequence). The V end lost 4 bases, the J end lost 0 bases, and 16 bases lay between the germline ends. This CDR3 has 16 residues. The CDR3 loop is CASSRMVSGSSYEQYF. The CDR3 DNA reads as TGTGCCAGCAGCCGAATGGTCTCGGGGAGCTCCTACGAGCAGTACTTC.

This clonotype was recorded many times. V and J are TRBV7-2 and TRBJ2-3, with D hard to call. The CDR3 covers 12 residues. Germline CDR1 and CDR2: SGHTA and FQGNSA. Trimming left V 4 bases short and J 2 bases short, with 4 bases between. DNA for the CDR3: TGTGCCAGCAGCTCCAACACAGATACGCAGTATTTT. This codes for CASSSNTDTQYF.

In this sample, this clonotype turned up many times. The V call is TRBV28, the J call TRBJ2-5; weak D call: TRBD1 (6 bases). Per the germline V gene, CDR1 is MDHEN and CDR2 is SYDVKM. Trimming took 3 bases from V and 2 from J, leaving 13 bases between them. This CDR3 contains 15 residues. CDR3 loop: CASSFPRGVQETQYF. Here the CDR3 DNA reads TGTGCCAGCAGTTTTCCCAGGGGCGTGCAAGAGACCCAGTACTTC.

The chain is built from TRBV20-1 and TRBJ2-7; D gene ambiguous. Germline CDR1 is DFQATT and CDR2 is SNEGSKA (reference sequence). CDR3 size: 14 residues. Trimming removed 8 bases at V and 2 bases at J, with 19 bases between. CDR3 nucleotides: TGCAGTTCCCGACTGCGCGGCAGCCCCTACGAGCAGTACTTC. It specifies CSSRLRGSPYEQYF.

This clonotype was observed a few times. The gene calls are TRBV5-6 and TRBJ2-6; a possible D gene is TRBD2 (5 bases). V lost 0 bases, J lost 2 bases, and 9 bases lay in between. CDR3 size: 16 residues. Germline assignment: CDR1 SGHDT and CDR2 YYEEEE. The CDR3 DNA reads TGTGCCAGCAGCTTGGCCCCGGGAACTGGGGCCAACGTCCTGACTTTC. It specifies CASSLAPGTGANVLTF.

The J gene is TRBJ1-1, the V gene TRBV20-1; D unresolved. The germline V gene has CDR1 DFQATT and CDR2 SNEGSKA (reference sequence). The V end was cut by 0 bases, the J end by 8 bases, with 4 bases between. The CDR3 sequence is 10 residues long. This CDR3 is CSAREREAFF. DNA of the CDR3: TGCAGTGCTAGAGAGCGGGAAGCTTTCTTT.

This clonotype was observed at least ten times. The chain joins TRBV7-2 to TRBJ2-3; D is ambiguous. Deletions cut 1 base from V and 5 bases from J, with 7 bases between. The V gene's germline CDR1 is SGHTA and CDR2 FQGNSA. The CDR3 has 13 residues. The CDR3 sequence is CASSLGGIDTQYF. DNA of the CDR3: TGTGCCAGCAGCTTAGGAGGCATAGATACGCAGTATTTT.

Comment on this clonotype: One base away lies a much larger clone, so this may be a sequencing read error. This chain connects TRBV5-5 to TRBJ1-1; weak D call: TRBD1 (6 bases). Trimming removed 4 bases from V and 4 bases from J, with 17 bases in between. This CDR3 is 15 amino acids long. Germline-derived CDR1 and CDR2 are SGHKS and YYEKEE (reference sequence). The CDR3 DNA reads TGTGCCAGCAGCCTCCTCCAGGGGATAAGCACTGAAGCTTTCTTT. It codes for CASSLLQGISTEAFF.

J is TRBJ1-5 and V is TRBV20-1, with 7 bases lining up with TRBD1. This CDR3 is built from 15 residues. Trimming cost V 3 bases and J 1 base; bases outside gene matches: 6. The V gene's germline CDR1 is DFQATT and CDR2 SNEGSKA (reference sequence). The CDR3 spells CSARETGNSNQPQHF. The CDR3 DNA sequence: TGCAGTGCTAGGGAGACAGGGAACAGCAATCAGCCCCAGCATTTT.

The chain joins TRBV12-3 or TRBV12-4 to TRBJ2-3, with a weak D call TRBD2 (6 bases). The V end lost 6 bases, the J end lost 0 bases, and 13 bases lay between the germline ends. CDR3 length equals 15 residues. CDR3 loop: CASSSRDSSTDTQYF. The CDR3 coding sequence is TGTGCCAGCAGCTCACGGGACTCGAGCACAGATACGCAGTATTTT.

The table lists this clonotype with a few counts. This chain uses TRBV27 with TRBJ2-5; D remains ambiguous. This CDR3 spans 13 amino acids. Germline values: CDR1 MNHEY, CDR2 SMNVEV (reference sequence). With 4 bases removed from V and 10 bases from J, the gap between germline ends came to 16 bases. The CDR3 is CASSSDLLTYQYF. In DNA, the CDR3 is TGTGCCAGCAGTTCCGATCTCCTCACGTACCAGTACTTC.

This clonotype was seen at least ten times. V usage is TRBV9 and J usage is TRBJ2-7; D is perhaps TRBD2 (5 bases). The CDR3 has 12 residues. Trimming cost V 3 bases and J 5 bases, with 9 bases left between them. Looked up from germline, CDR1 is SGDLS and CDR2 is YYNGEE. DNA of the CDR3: TGTGCCAGCAGCGACCCGGGGAACGAGCAGTACTTC. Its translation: CASSDPGNEQYF.

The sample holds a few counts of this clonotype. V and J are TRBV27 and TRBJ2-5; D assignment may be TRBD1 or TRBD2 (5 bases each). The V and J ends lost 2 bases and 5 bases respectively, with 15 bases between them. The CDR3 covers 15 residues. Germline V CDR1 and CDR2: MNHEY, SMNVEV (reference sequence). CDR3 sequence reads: CASSLDGTERETQYF. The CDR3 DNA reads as TGTGCCAGCAGTTTAGATGGGACCGAACGGGAGACCCAGTACTTC.

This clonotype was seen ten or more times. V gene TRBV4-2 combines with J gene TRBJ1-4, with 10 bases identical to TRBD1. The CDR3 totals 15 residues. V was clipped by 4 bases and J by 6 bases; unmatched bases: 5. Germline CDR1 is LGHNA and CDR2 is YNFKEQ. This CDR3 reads CASSLAGTGDEKLFF. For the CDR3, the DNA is TGTGCCAGCAGCCTGGCCGGGACAGGGGATGAAAAACTGTTTTTT.

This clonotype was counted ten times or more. CDR3 DNA: TGCGCCAGCAGCTCAGCACCTCAAGAGACCCAGTACTTC. Translation: CASSSAPQETQYF. This chain joins TRBV5-1 and TRBJ2-5, with unresolved D. Per germline, CDR1 SGHRS and CDR2 YFSETQ. V was clipped by 3 bases and J by 2 bases, with 8 bases between them. This CDR3 has 13 residues.

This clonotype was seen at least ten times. CDR3 in DNA: TGTGCCAGCACCGGGGTTCTAGCGGGGAGCACAGATACGCAGTATTTT. This sequence encodes CASTGVLAGSTDTQYF. The V call is TRBV12-3 or TRBV12-4, the J call TRBJ2-3, with 9 bases that match TRBD2. The ends lost 7 bases at V and 0 bases at J; junction bases unmatched: 8. The CDR3 is 16 residues long.

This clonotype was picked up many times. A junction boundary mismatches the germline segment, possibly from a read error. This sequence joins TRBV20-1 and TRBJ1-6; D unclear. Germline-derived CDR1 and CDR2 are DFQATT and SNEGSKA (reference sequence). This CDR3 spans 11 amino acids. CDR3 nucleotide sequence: TGCAGTGCTGGAGATAATTCACCCCTCCACTTT. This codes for CSAGDNSPLHF.